This T cell receptor beta chain appears in the sequencing data of a study of blood T cell repertoires in COVID-19. On the study more broadly: Material from acute and convalescent COVID-19 was sourced from the United States, Italy and Spain.

This clone was counted only a few times. The assay was immunoSEQ multiplex PCR, and TCRdb's table has in-frame clones only and misses some. The table records 150,000 to 200,000 clones, about 85% of them present only once. V was clipped by 8 bases and J by 7 bases; unmatched bases: 7. The CDR3 contains 13 residues. This TCR came from a woman between 65 and 79 years old with COVID-19, enrolled during active disease. The sequenced material came from peripheral blood. The rearrangement links TRBV23-1 to TRBJ1-5; 8 bases align to TRBD1. TRBV23-1 carries the ORF label, with uncertain function. CDR3 DNA sequence: TGCGCCAGCCATACAGGGGGGCTCCAGCCCCAGCATTTT. Translated: CASHTGGLQPQHF.